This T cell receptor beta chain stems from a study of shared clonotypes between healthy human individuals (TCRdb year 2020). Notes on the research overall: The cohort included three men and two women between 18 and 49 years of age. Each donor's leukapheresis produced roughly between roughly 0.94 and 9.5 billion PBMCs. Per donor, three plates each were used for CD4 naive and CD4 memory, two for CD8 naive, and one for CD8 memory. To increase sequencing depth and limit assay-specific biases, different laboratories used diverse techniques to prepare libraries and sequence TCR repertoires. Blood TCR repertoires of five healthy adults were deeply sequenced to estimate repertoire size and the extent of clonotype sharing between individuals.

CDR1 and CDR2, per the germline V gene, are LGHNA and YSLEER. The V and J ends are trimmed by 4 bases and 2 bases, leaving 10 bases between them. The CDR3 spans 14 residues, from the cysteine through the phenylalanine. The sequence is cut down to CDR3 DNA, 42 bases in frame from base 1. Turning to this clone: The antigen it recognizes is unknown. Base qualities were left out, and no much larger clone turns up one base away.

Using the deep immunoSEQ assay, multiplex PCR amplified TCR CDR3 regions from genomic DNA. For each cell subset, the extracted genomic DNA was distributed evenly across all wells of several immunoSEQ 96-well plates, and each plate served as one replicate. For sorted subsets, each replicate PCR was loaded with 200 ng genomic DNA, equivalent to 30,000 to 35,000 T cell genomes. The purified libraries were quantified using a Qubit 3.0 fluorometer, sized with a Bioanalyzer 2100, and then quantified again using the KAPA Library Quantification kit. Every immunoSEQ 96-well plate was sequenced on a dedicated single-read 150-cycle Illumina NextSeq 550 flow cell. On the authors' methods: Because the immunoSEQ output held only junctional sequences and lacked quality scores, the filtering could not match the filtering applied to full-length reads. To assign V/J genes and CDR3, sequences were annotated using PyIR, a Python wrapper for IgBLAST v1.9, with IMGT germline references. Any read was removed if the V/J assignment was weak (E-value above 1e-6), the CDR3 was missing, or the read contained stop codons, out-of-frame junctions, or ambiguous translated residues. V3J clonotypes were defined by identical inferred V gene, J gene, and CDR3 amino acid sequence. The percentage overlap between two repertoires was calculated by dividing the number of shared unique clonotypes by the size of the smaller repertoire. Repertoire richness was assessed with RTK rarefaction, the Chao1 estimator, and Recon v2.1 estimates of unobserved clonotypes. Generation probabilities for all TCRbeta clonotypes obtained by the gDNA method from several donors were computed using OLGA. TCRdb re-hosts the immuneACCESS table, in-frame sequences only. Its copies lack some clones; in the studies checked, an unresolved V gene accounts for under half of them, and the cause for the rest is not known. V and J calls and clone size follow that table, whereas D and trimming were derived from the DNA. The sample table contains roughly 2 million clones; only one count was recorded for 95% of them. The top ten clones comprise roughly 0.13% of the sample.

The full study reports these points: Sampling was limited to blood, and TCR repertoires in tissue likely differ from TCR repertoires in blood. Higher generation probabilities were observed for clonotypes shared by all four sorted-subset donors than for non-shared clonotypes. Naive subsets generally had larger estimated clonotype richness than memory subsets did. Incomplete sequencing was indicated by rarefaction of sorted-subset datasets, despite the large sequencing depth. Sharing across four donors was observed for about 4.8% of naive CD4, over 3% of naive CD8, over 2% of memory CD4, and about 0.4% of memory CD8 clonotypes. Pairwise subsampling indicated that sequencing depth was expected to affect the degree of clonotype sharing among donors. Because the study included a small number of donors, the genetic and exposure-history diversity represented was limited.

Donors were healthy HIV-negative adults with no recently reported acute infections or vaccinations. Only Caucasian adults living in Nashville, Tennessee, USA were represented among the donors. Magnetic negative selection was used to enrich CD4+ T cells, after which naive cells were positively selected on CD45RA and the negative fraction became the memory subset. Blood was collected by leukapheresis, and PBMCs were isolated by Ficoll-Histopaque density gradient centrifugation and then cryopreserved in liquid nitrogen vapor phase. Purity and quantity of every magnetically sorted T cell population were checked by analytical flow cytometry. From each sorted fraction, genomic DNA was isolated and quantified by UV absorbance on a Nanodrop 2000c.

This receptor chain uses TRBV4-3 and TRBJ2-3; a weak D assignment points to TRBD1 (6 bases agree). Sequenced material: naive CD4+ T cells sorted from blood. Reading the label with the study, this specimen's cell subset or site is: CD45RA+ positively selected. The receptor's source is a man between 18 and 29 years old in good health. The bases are TGCGCCAGCAGCCGGGACACAGACACAGATACGCAGTATTTT. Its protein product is CASSRDTDTDTQYF.